This T cell receptor (beta chain) was observed in a study of human T cells and chemical hapten exposure. Study at large: Small pooled library volume differences chiefly drove per-sample TCR yield variation.

The CDR3 loop spans 13 amino acids. V lost 2 bases to trimming and J lost 1 base, with 6 bases between them. Germline V CDR1 and CDR2: SEHNR, FQNEAQ (reference sequence). The time point: pre-sensitization, week 0. Noted treatment: therapeutic diphenylcyclopropenone sensitization with weekly scalp DPC. The sample holds many counts of this clonotype. TCRdb called the RACE reads again in MiXCR, with one record for every CDR3 protein. The table lists roughly 380,000 distinct CDR3 sequences, around 5.5% of them singletons. The chain combines TRBV7-9 with TRBJ2-7; D gene unclear. The origin of this receptor is a woman in her fifties or sixties with alopecia areata. Some clones in this sample may be carry-over from other donors' samples. Sample: whole blood, taken in connection with sensitization to the hapten diphenylcyclopropenone (DPC). CDR3 DNA: TGTGCCAGCAGCTTATGGGGTTCCTACGAGCAGTACTTC. Amino acids: CASSLWGSYEQYF. Together with reference TRBV7-9 and TRBJ2-7, the CDR3 gives the full variable domain: DTGVSQNPRHKITKRGQNVTFRCDPISEHNRLYWYRQTLGQGPEFLTYFQNEAQLEKSRLLSDRFSAERPKGSFSTLEIQRTEQGDSAMYLCASSLWGSYEQYFGPGTRLTVT.